This is a list of T cell receptor beta chains from one sample in a study of blood T cell repertoires in COVID-19. Here immunoSEQ multiplex PCR was the method, and the copy in TCRdb shows in-frame clones only, minus some. The sample includes 370,000 or so clones, 81% of them seen just once. Input material: peripheral blood. The receptors derive from a human donor with acute or convalescent COVID-19. The donor label of this sample is uncertain. Each CDR3 is given with its conserved first and last residue. A D gene is named only where the DNA matches it firmly. Size is stated for part of the rows, as once, few or many counts, or as a class when the clone is expanded.

V gene	D gene	clone size	CDR3 length	J gene	CDR3 DNA	CDR3 protein
TRBV5-5	NA	few	18	TRBJ1-5	TGTGCCAGCAGCTTGAGGGGCGCTTGGTTGGGAAGCAATCAGCCCCAGCATTTT	CASSLRGAWLGSNQPQHF
TRBV20-1	NA	NA	11	TRBJ2-5	TGCAGCGCTACCCAGGTAGAGACCCAGTACTTC	CSATQVETQYF
TRBV10-3	NA	NA	15	TRBJ1-5	TGTGCCATCAGTGGCGCCGGGGGGGGCAATCAGCCCCAGCATTTT	CAISGAGGGNQPQHF
TRBV25-1	TRBD1	NA	12	TRBJ2-1	TGTGCCAGCAGTGAACAGGGACAGGGGATGTTCTTC	CASSEQGQGMFF
TRBV24-1	NA	NA	13	TRBJ2-1	TGTGCAGGGAGGAACACCCGAATTGATGAGCAGTTCTTC	CAGRNTRIDEQFF
TRBV5-1	TRBD1	NA	14	TRBJ2-7	TGCGCCAGCAGCTTGCACCAGGGGGCGGCCGAGCAGTACTTC	CASSLHQGAAEQYF
TRBV10-2	TRBD2	few	13	TRBJ2-7	TGCGCCAGCAGAGCGGGAGAATCCTACGAGCAGTACTTC	CASRAGESYEQYF
TRBV5-1	NA	NA	14	TRBJ1-6	TGCGCCAGCAGCTTAGGGGATCATAATTCACCCCTCCACTTT	CASSLGDHNSPLHF
TRBV7-2	TRBD2	NA	15	TRBJ2-1	TGTGCCAGCAGCTTAATCAGCGGGGCCTACAATGAGCAGTTCTTC	CASSLISGAYNEQFF
TRBV27	NA	NA	13	TRBJ1-2	TGTGCCACTCGGGGGGGCTCGAACTATGGCTACACCTTC	CATRGGSNYGYTF
TRBV19	NA	few	13	TRBJ1-2	TGTGCCAGTAGTATTGCGCGCTCGGGGGGCTACACCTTC	CASSIARSGGYTF
TRBV20-1	NA	NA	15	TRBJ2-4	TGCAGTGCTAGTCTGCCCGGGTTAGCCAAAAACATTCAGTACTTC	CSASLPGLAKNIQYF
TRBV7-2	NA	NA	14	TRBJ1-2	TGTGCCAGCAGCTTAGGGGGCGCGGCCTATGGCTACACCTTC	CASSLGGAAYGYTF
TRBV2	NA	NA	14	TRBJ1-6	TGTGCCAGCAGTCCAATCAGGTATAATTCACCCCTCCACTTT	CASSPIRYNSPLHF
TRBV6-5	NA	NA	15	TRBJ1-1	TGTGCCACCCGGGATCAGGGGCGTCGTCGCACTGAAGCTTTCTTT	CATRDQGRRRTEAFF
TRBV6-6	TRBD1	NA	14	TRBJ1-5	TGTGCCAGCAGGGACGGACAGGGGGGACAGCCCCAGCATTTT	CASRDGQGGQPQHF
TRBV3-1/TRBV3-2	NA	NA	16	TRBJ1-1	TGTGCCAGCAGCCAAGGGGGGGGGACATCGAACACTGAAGCTTTCTTT	CASSQGGGTSNTEAFF
TRBV18	TRBD1	NA	17	TRBJ2-1	TGTGCCAGCTCAAAAACAGGGGGCTCGATCTCCTACAATGAGCAGTTCTTC	CASSKTGGSISYNEQFF
TRBV6-1	NA	NA	14	TRBJ2-2	TGTGCCAGCAGTGACAGCACAGGGTCCGGGGAGCTGTTTTTT	CASSDSTGSGELFF
TRBV15	NA	NA	16	TRBJ1-1	TGTGCCACCAGCAGACTCAGGGTAGGGGTGAACACTGAAGCTTTCTTT	CATSRLRVGVNTEAFF
TRBV12-5	NA	NA	13	TRBJ2-7	TGTGCTAGCCGGACAGCTGCGACCTCCGAGCAGTACTTC	CASRTAATSEQYF
TRBV5-8	TRBD1	NA	16	TRBJ1-4	TGTGCCAGCAGCCCGGGACAGTCGGAGTTTGGTGAAAAACTGTTTTTT	CASSPGQSEFGEKLFF
TRBV20-1	NA	NA	15	TRBJ2-3	TGCAGTGCTAGTACCCGACAGAGTCTTGCAGATACGCAGTATTTT	CSASTRQSLADTQYF
TRBV29-1	TRBD1	NA	13	TRBJ2-1	TGCAGCGTCCCCGACAGGGGCATCGGTGAGCAGTTCTTC	CSVPDRGIGEQFF
TRBV19	TRBD1	NA	16	TRBJ1-2	TGTGCCAGTAGTACGCCGGCGGACAGGGCTAACTATGGCTACACCTTC	CASSTPADRANYGYTF
TRBV4-2	TRBD2	NA	14	TRBJ2-2	TGTGCCAGCAGCCAGCTAGCGGGAGAGCGGGAGCTGTTTTTT	CASSQLAGERELFF
TRBV9	TRBD1	NA	15	TRBJ2-5	TGTGCCAGCAGCGGAGGGACAGGGGGGTGGGAGACCCAGTACTTC	CASSGGTGGWETQYF
TRBV6-1	NA	NA	15	TRBJ1-2	TGTGCCAGCAGTGATGGGACTTATCGATACTATGGCTACACCTTC	CASSDGTYRYYGYTF
TRBV14	TRBD1	NA	17	TRBJ2-4	TGTGCCAGCAGCAGCGGGACAGGGCTCATAGCCAAAAACATTCAGTACTTC	CASSSGTGLIAKNIQYF
TRBV5-1	TRBD1	NA	15	TRBJ2-2	TGCGCCAGCAGCCCCCGGACAGGTGGGAACGGGGAGCTGTTTTTT	CASSPRTGGNGELFF